This is a list of T cell receptor beta chains from one sample in a study of a mutant IDH1 vaccine in newly diagnosed glioma. The antigens for these receptors are not known. TCRdb keeps only in-frame clones here, not all; method: immunoSEQ multiplex PCR. The sample contains 30,000 or so clones, around 80% of which appear only once. The source material was PBMCs, sampled from a glioma patient whose treatment included an IDH1 peptide vaccine. These receptors all come from a woman under 30 with glioma. The CDR3 runs from the conserved cysteine through the conserved F or W. The D gene is left open where the match is weak. Some rows have no size entry. The others give once, few or many, or a class for an expanded clone.

v_gene	abundance	j_gene	d_gene	CDR3nt	CDR3aa
TRBV27	-	TRBJ2-7	TRBD1	TGTGCCAGCAGTGAAACAGGGGTTACCTACGAGCAGTACTTC	CASSETGVTYEQYF
TRBV25-1	-	TRBJ2-2	-	TGTGCCAGCAGTGACCGGACAGACACCGGGGAGCTGTTTTTT	CASSDRTDTGELFF
TRBV10-3	few	TRBJ2-7	TRBD2	TGTGCCATCAGTGAGTCGACGCGGACTAGGGAAATATACGAGCAGTACTTC	CAISESTRTREIYEQYF
TRBV30	-	TRBJ2-5	-	TGTGCCTGGAGTGTTTCAGGTCGAGGGGGGTTGGAGACCCAGTACTTC	CAWSVSGRGGLETQYF
TRBV4-3	few	TRBJ2-1	TRBD2	TGCGCCAGCAGCCAGGCCCGGGGGGACTACAATGAGCAGTTCTTC	CASSQARGDYNEQFF
TRBV11-2	-	TRBJ2-7	-	TGTGCCAGCAGCCAAAATTCCTACGAGCAGTACTTC	CASSQNSYEQYF
TRBV29-1	once	TRBJ2-1	TRBD2	TGTAGCGGGCGGTCCTACAATGAGCAGTTCTTC	CSGRSYNEQFF
TRBV6-1	-	TRBJ1-2	-	TGTGCCAGCAGTGAAGACAGGTACTATGGCTACACCTTC	CASSEDRYYGYTF
TRBV18	-	TRBJ2-6	-	TGTGCCAGCTCACCAGAGTCGACTGGGGCCAACGTCCTGACTTTC	CASSPESTGANVLTF
TRBV25-1	-	TRBJ2-5	TRBD2	TGTGCCAGCAGTGAGCCGATCCTAGCGGGGGGGCGAGAGACCCAGTACTTC	CASSEPILAGGRETQYF
TRBV19	-	TRBJ1-1	TRBD1	TGTGCCAGTCTTAACAGGGGGATGAACACTGAAGCTTTCTTT	CASLNRGMNTEAFF